Reported below is one TCR beta chain. Its antigen is not known. These data belong to a study of T cell responses to AZD1222 COVID-19 vaccine. On the study more broadly: Combined were second doses at about 4 or about 12 weeks. Study-wide results and limits: Increased Spike-specific TCR breadth and depth were observed after two AZD1222 doses. The donor cohort was predominantly white British with a female majority, and clonal diversity may have been underestimated. Every sample of the repertoires postdated the peak T cell response.

Looked up from germline, CDR1 is SQVTM and CDR2 is ANQGSEA. This CDR3 comprises 14 residues. Deletions cut 6 bases from V and 2 bases from J, with 13 bases between. This table comes from immunoSEQ multiplex PCR, and its TCRdb copy is limited to in-frame clones, with some not included. The table lists over 100,000 clones, 80% to 90% of them singletons. The source is an adult in good health. Sequenced here: peripheral blood, sampled on day 0 of AZD1222 vaccination. The V call is TRBV29-1, the J call TRBJ2-2; tentatively, D is TRBD1 (5 bases). Here the CDR3 reads CSVRGPSNTGELFF. CDR3 in DNA: TGCAGCGTAAGGGGTCCCTCAAACACCGGGGAGCTGTTTTTT.